This T cell receptor beta chain was sequenced during a study of blood T cells in healthy people across ages. A second PCR, run for 7 to 11 cycles, used a sample-barcoded 5' primer plus a J-beta primer mix. There were at least 3 million CDR3-containing paired-end reads obtained from each sample. TCRdb independently ran MiXCR on the 5' RACE reads; one entry per CDR3 protein. Of around 900,000 distinct CDR3 sequences in the sample, more than 25% were seen once. Notes on this clonotype: The antigen remains unidentified.

Regarding the study as a whole: More naive CD4+ cells and higher diversity marked long-lived donors relative to aged donors. Age showed a roughly linear inverse relationship with TCR beta diversity per million T cells.

The germline gives CDR1 MNHEY, CDR2 SMNVEV (reference sequence). The CDR3 totals 13 residues. The V segment lost 6 bases and the J segment 7 bases; nucleotides outside the gene matches: 8. The receptor was isolated from a woman of 80 years or more in good health. The chain has TRBV27 and TRBJ1-1; 7 positions match TRBD1. Material for sequencing was blood. The CDR3 nucleotides are TGTGCCAGCAGCCGCGTTCGACAGGGTGAAGCTTTCTTT. Amino acid sequence: CASSRVRQGEAFF.